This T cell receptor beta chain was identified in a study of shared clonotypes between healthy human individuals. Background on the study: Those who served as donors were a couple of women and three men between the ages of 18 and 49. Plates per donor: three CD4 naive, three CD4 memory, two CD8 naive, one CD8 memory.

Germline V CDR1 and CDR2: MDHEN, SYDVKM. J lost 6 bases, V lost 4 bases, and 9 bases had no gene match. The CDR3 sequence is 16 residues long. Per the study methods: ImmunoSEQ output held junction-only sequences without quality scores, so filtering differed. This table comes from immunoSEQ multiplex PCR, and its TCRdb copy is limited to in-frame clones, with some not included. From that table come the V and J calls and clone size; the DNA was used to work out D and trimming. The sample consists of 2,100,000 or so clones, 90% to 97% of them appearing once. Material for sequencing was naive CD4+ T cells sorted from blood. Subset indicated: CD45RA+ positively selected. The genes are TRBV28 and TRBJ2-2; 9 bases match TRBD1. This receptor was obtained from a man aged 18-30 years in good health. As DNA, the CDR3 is TGTGCCAGCAGTTCCGGGGACAGGGAACAGGCCGGGGAGCTGTTTTTT. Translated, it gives CASSSGDREQAGELFF.